Shown below are 8 T cell receptor beta chains from a single sample sequenced in a study of T cell changes during pregnancy in multiple sclerosis. The protocol was immunoSEQ multiplex PCR, while the TCRdb copy is restricted to in-frame clones and leaves out a portion. Here the sample spans about 46,000 clones, around 93% being singletons. Sequencing was performed on CD8+ T cells from peripheral blood mononuclear cells, taken after pregnancy. All receptors come from a female donor with multiple sclerosis, enrolled in a pregnancy study.

The V gene is TRBV7-3, the J gene TRBJ2-2; D is unresolved. CDR1 SGHTA and CDR2 FQGTGA come from the germline V gene. CDR3 size: 12 residues. The ends were cut back, 5 bases at V and 6 bases at J, with 7 bases in the middle. The chain's CDR3 is CASSRVAGELFF. Here the CDR3 DNA reads TGTGCCAGCAGCCGAGTAGCCGGGGAGCTGTTTTTT. The whole variable domain, filled in from reference TRBV7-3 and TRBJ2-2, reads GAGVSQTPSNKVTEKGKYVELRCDPISGHTALYWYRQSLGQGPEFLIYFQGTGAADDSGLPNDRFFAVRPEGSVSTLKIQRTERGDSAVYLCASSRVAGELFFGEGSRLTVL.

The V gene is TRBV18, the J gene TRBJ1-1, with TRBD1 identical over 7 bases. CDR3 length equals 15 residues. From germline, CDR1 is KGHSH and CDR2 LQKENI. Trimming took 5 bases from V and 4 from J; bases not matched to a gene: 10. The CDR3, as DNA: TGTGCCAGCTCAGCCGTACAGGGGACGAGCACTGAAGCTTTCTTT. It translates to CASSAVQGTSTEAFF.

In the case of this clone: The identical CDR3 is also encoded by other nucleotide sequences in the sample. V and J are TRBV27 and TRBJ1-5; D possibly corresponds to TRBD1 (5 bases). The CDR3 totals 14 residues. Germline loops: CDR1 MNHEY, CDR2 SMNVEV (reference sequence). The V gene lost 6 bases and the J gene lost 1 base, with 10 bases spanning the gap. Here the CDR3 DNA reads TGTGCCAGCAGCCCAGGGTTGAGCAATCAGCCCCAGCATTTT. Its translation is CASSPGLSNQPQHF.

With regard to this clone: A junction boundary mismatches the germline segment, possibly from a read error. The chain joins TRBV2 to TRBJ2-1; 7 positions agree with TRBD2. CDR1 is SNHLY and CDR2 is FYNNEI in the germline V gene. This CDR3 is 15 amino acids long. CDR3 region: CATPLPTSSFNEQFF. DNA for the CDR3: TGTGCCACCCCACTCCCGACTAGCTCCTTCAATGAGCAGTTCTTC.

This chain links TRBV2 with TRBJ1-2; D gene uncertain. Trimming pared 11 bases from V and 8 bases from J, leaving 12 bases between. The CDR3 is 10 amino acids. Germline V gene lookup returns CDR1 SNHLY and CDR2 FYNNEI. In nucleotides, the CDR3 is TGTGCCGCGGGAACGGGCGGCTACACCTTC. It encodes CAAGTGGYTF.

V is TRBV28 and J is TRBJ1-1; D not resolved. Germline V lookup: CDR1 MDHEN, CDR2 SYDVKM. The CDR3 spans 11 residues. V shed 10 bases and J shed 5 bases, with 11 bases lying between them. The chain's CDR3 is CAISPGTEAFF. The CDR3 DNA reads TGTGCCATCTCCCCCGGGACTGAAGCTTTCTTT.

This chain connects TRBV7-6 to TRBJ2-1; perhaps TRBD2 as D (5 bases). Trimming removed 5 bases at V and 3 bases at J, with 11 bases between. Germline loops: CDR1 SGHVS, CDR2 FNYEAQ. This CDR3 has 14 amino acids. CDR3 sequence: CASSPSAGYNEQFF. The CDR3 coding sequence is TGTGCCAGCAGCCCGAGCGCGGGCTACAATGAGCAGTTCTTC.

This sequence joins TRBV28 and TRBJ1-5; the D gene is possibly TRBD1 (5 bases). Between the trimmed V and J ends, which lost 1 base and 0 bases, there was a span of 13 bases. The germline V gene encodes CDR1 MDHEN and CDR2 SYDVKM. There are 17 residues in the CDR3. The CDR3 spells CASSLSRTYSSNQPQHF. Written as DNA, the CDR3 is TGTGCCAGCAGTTTATCAAGGACATACTCTAGCAATCAGCCCCAGCATTTT.